These 26 T cell receptor beta chains originate from one sample sequenced in a study of blood T cell repertoires in COVID-19. Assay used: immunoSEQ multiplex PCR; TCRdb lists only in-frame clones, some missing. This sample has 300,000 to 400,000 clones; approximately 88% occur once, and the top ten carry 1.6%. Sequencing used peripheral blood. These receptors came from a woman aged 25 to 39 with COVID-19, enrolled during active disease.

This chain links TRBV5-1 with TRBJ1-4; 7 bases are a match to TRBD1. This CDR3 is 14 amino acids long. V lost 4 bases, J lost 1 base, and 1 base stayed unmatched. Germline V gene sequence: CDR1 SGHRS, CDR2 YFSETQ. This CDR3 reads CASSRQGTNEKLFF. The CDR3 DNA sequence: TGCGCCAGCAGCAGACAGGGAACTAATGAAAAACTGTTTTTT. Combining the CDR3 with reference TRBV5-1 and TRBJ1-4 gives the whole variable domain KAGVTQTPRYLIKTRGQQVTLSCSPISGHRSVSWYQQTPGQGLQFLFEYFSETQRNKGNFPGRFSGRQFSNSRSEMNVSTLELGDSALYLCASSRQGTNEKLFFGSGTQLSVL.

The rearrangement joins TRBV5-8 to TRBJ2-5, with 9 positions matching TRBD1. This CDR3 is 14 amino acids long. The germline CDR1 and CDR2 sequences are SGHTS and YDEGEE. Trimming removed 3 bases from V and 3 bases from J; junction bases left unmatched: 3. The CDR3 loop reads CASSWGTGKETQYF. CDR3 sequence (DNA): TGTGCCAGCAGCTGGGGGACAGGGAAAGAGACCCAGTACTTC.

The genes are TRBV30 and TRBJ1-1; 7 nucleotides line up with TRBD1. CDR1 and CDR2 (germline): GTSNPN, SVGIG (reference sequence). There are 13 residues in the CDR3. Trimming removed 0 bases from V and 4 bases from J; junction bases left unmatched: 2. CDR3 protein: CAWSVQGPTEAFF. CDR3 in DNA: TGTGCCTGGAGTGTACAGGGGCCCACTGAAGCTTTCTTT.

The V and J genes are TRBV25-1 and TRBJ1-1; 7 nucleotides agree with TRBD1. Looked up from germline, CDR1 is MGHDK and CDR2 is SYGVNS. With 3 bases clipped from V and 6 bases from J, the junction kept 4 bases outside the gene matches. This CDR3 has 13 amino acids. This chain's CDR3 is CASSETGWAEAFF. In DNA, the CDR3 is TGTGCCAGCAGTGAGACAGGGTGGGCTGAAGCTTTCTTT.

V and J are TRBV6-6 and TRBJ2-5; 11 nucleotides align to TRBD2. The CDR3 extends over 14 amino acids. Germline CDR1 and CDR2: MNHNY and SVGAGI (reference sequence). After removal of 4 bases from V and 6 bases from J, the junction contained 4 bases not matched to a gene. The CDR3 region has the DNA TGTGCCAGCAGTTCTCGACTAGCGGGAAAGACCCAGTACTTC. Protein product: CASSSRLAGKTQYF.

The chain carries TRBV18 and TRBJ1-5; TRBD1 is a possible D gene (6 bases). The CDR3 sequence is 15 residues long. Trimming removed 1 base from V and 3 bases from J, with 10 bases in between. Germline values: CDR1 KGHSH, CDR2 LQKENI. The CDR3 loop reads CASSPRGPANQPQHF. Here the CDR3 DNA reads TGTGCCAGCTCACCACGGGGGCCCGCCAATCAGCCCCAGCATTTT.

This clone was seen a single time. The chain carries TRBV6-1 and TRBJ2-1; D may be TRBD1 (6 bases). V lost 1 base, J lost 2 bases, and 15 bases lay in between. There are 17 residues in the CDR3. The germline CDR1 and CDR2 sequences are MNHNS and SASEGT. In nucleotides, the CDR3 is TGTGCCAGCAGTGAAGGCAGGGGACCCCAACCCTACAATGAGCAGTTCTTC. Translating gives CASSEGRGPQPYNEQFF.

This chain links TRBV19 with TRBJ2-1; the match to TRBD1 covers 8 bases. CDR1 is LNHDA, CDR2 SQIVND, per germline (reference sequence). Trimming cost V 0 bases and J 5 bases; bases outside gene matches: 18. This CDR3 spans 20 amino acids. DNA of the CDR3: TGTGCCAGTAGTATAGATCATCGCCCGAGGGACAGGTGCTCGGACAATGAGCAGTTCTTC. Translating gives CASSIDHRPRDRCSDNEQFF.

The V and J genes are TRBV5-4 and TRBJ2-2, with 7 bases aligning to TRBD2. V trimming: 0 bases; J trimming: 1 base; junction bases outside the gene matches: 6. Germline V lookup: CDR1 SGHNT, CDR2 YYREEE (reference sequence). The CDR3 spans 17 residues. The CDR3, as DNA: TGTGCCAGCAGCTTGGAAGGGGCGGGGGAGAACACCGGGGAGCTGTTTTTT. Encoded protein: CASSLEGAGENTGELFF.

The chain joins TRBV9 to TRBJ1-6; 8 bases align to TRBD1. V shed 1 base and J 14 bases; nucleotides not matched to a gene: 17. CDR3 length: 17 residues. The germline CDR1 and CDR2 sequences are SGDLS and YYNGEE. The DNA for the CDR3 is TGTGCCAGCAGCGTACACCCAGGGGGCGACGGGGATTTTTCCCTCCACTTT. It translates to CASSVHPGGDGDFSLHF.

V usage is TRBV11-2 and J usage is TRBJ1-6; D is ambiguous. This CDR3 spans 13 amino acids. V lost 5 bases, J lost 9 bases, and 11 bases lay in between. From germline, CDR1 is SGHAT and CDR2 FQNNGV. The CDR3 sequence: CASSEEVISPLHF. Here the CDR3 DNA reads TGTGCCAGCAGCGAGGAGGTTATTTCACCCCTCCACTTT.

This clone was counted only a few times. The rearrangement links TRBV6-5 to TRBJ1-2, with D perhaps matching TRBD1 (5 bases). Germline-derived CDR1 and CDR2 are MNHEY and SVGAGI. The CDR3 has 15 residues. V was shortened by 6 bases and J by 7 bases, with 21 bases between the two germline ends. The CDR3 DNA reads TGTGCCAGCAGATTTGATCCAGGGTTATCAGGTGGCTACACCTTC. Its protein product is CASRFDPGLSGGYTF.

The rearrangement uses TRBV7-2 and TRBJ2-4; TRBD2 aligns across 8 bases. The ends lost 2 bases at V and 4 bases at J; junction bases unmatched: 10. The CDR3 is made up of 17 amino acids. The germline gives CDR1 SGHTA, CDR2 FQGNSA. This chain's CDR3 is CASSLQHGGGSKNIQYF. The CDR3, as DNA: TGTGCCAGCAGCTTACAACACGGGGGGGGATCTAAAAACATTCAGTACTTC.

This clone was detected once. The gene calls are TRBV5-6 and TRBJ2-5; possibly TRBD2 for D (5 bases). The CDR3 consists of 17 residues. Trimming pared 0 bases from V and 5 bases from J, leaving 20 bases between. Looked up from germline, CDR1 is SGHDT and CDR2 is YYEEEE. CDR3 coding DNA: TGTGCCAGCAGCTTGGCCGAGGGTGGCCCGGTTGTGGAGACCCAGTACTTC. Its translation: CASSLAEGGPVVETQYF.

The rearrangement uses TRBV18 and TRBJ1-1; 7 positions agree with TRBD1. V lost 2 bases to trimming and J lost 4 bases; unmatched junction nucleotides: 7. CDR1 and CDR2 from the germline V gene are KGHSH and LQKENI. CDR3 length: 15 amino acids. DNA for the CDR3: TGTGCCAGCTCACCAATACAGGGGTCGGGCACTGAAGCTTTCTTT. Protein: CASSPIQGSGTEAFF. The full variable domain, with the rest looked up from reference TRBV18 and TRBJ1-1, is NAGVMQNPRHLVRRRGQEARLRCSPMKGHSHVYWYRQLPEEGLKFMVYLQKENIIDESGMPKERFSAEFPKEGPSILRIQQVVRGDSAAYFCASSPIQGSGTEAFFGQGTRLTVV.

The genes are TRBV30 and TRBJ2-2; tentatively, D is TRBD1 (5 bases). Germline V gives CDR1 GTSNPN, CDR2 SVGIG (reference sequence). This CDR3 spans 15 amino acids. Trimming took off 2 bases at V and 4 bases at J, with 14 bases between the two ends. DNA of the CDR3: TGTGCCTGGAGTCCAGGGTTTTCGGGCACCGGGGAGCTGTTTTTT. Protein: CAWSPGFSGTGELFF.

The gene calls are TRBV11-2 and TRBJ1-2; D possibly corresponds to TRBD1 (6 bases). This CDR3 is built from 14 residues. The V gene lost 5 bases and the J gene lost 8 bases, with 18 bases spanning the gap. Germline V gives CDR1 SGHAT, CDR2 FQNNGV. The CDR3 sequence is CASSPGGLFWGYTF. In nucleotides, the CDR3 is TGTGCCAGCAGCCCGGGGGGGCTTTTTTGGGGCTACACCTTC.

The J gene is TRBJ2-1, the V gene TRBV6-5; 9 bases line up with TRBD2. CDR3 size: 15 residues. V lost 11 bases and J lost 0; bases outside the gene matches: 8. Germline V CDR1 and CDR2: MNHEY, SVGAGI. Written as DNA, the CDR3 is TGTGCCGGTAGAAATAGCGGGAGCTCCTACAATGAGCAGTTCTTC. Translation gives CAGRNSGSSYNEQFF.

The chain uses TRBV10-1 and TRBJ1-2, with 9 nucleotides matching TRBD1. This CDR3 region has 13 residues. J lost 6 bases, V lost 5 bases, and 4 bases had no gene match. Germline values: CDR1 WNHNN, CDR2 SYGVQD (reference sequence). The CDR3 sequence: CASSPGTGNGYTF. The CDR3 coding sequence is TGCGCCAGCAGTCCCGGGACAGGGAATGGCTACACCTTC.

The genes are TRBV2 and TRBJ2-3, with D unresolved. With 3 bases removed from V and 2 bases from J, the gap between germline ends came to 9 bases. The CDR3 sequence is 14 residues long. Germline CDR1 and CDR2: SNHLY and FYNNEI. DNA of the CDR3: TGTGCCAGCAGTGATCGGGTTTTCACAGATACGCAGTATTTT. Protein: CASSDRVFTDTQYF.

V usage is TRBV12-5 and J usage is TRBJ1-5; 8 bases line up with TRBD1. Looked up from germline, CDR1 is LGHNT and CDR2 is FRNRAP. Trimming at V came to 6 bases and at J to 6 bases, leaving 7 bases not matched to a gene. CDR3 length equals 14 residues. DNA for the CDR3: TGTGCTAGTGGGCAGGGGGCTCCCAGTCAGCCCCAGCATTTT. As protein: CASGQGAPSQPQHF.

With respect to this clone: The sample holds other DNA sequences that translate to the same CDR3. The gene calls are TRBV5-1 and TRBJ2-1; D gene uncertain. The CDR3 has 13 residues. In germline, CDR1 is SGHRS, CDR2 YFSETQ. Trimming shortened V by 5 bases and J by 4 bases, and 10 bases separated the two germline ends. CDR3 sequence reads: CASSPDSYNEQFF. Here the CDR3 DNA reads TGCGCCAGCAGTCCTGACTCTTACAATGAGCAGTTCTTC.

This clone has just a few counts. DNA of the CDR3: TGTGCCAGCAGTTCAAACAATCAGCCCCAGCATTTT. Its translation is CASSSNNQPQHF. The rearrangement links TRBV12-3 or TRBV12-4 to TRBJ1-5; no definite D call. This CDR3 has 12 amino acids. Trimming shortened V by 4 bases and J by 3 bases, and 4 bases separated the two germline ends.

The chain carries TRBV7-6 and TRBJ1-3; the match to TRBD1 covers 7 bases. Germline trimming cut 1 base from V and 1 base from J; bases unmatched to any gene: 10. CDR1 SGHVS and CDR2 FNYEAQ come from the germline V gene. This CDR3 comprises 18 residues. This CDR3 reads CASSLVPPDRRSGNTIYF. The DNA of the CDR3 is TGTGCCAGCAGCTTAGTACCACCGGACAGGAGGTCTGGAAACACCATATATTTT.

This clone appeared once. The genes are TRBV18 and TRBJ1-1, with D tentatively TRBD1 (6 bases). V lost 1 base and J 3 bases, leaving 9 bases between the germline ends. Per the germline V gene, CDR1 is KGHSH and CDR2 is LQKENI. This CDR3 is 14 amino acids long. Here the CDR3 reads CASSPRPGDTEAFF. The CDR3 DNA follows: TGTGCCAGCTCACCACGCCCAGGGGACACTGAAGCTTTCTTT.

The V and J genes are TRBV24-1 and TRBJ2-2; 9 bases are shared with TRBD1. Germline CDR1 is KGHDR and CDR2 is SFDVKD. The CDR3 has 15 residues. With 6 bases clipped from V and 4 bases from J, the junction kept 5 bases outside the gene matches. CDR3 sequence reads: CATSPRDRATGELFF. CDR3 bases: TGTGCCACCAGTCCCCGGGACAGGGCCACCGGGGAGCTGTTTTTT.